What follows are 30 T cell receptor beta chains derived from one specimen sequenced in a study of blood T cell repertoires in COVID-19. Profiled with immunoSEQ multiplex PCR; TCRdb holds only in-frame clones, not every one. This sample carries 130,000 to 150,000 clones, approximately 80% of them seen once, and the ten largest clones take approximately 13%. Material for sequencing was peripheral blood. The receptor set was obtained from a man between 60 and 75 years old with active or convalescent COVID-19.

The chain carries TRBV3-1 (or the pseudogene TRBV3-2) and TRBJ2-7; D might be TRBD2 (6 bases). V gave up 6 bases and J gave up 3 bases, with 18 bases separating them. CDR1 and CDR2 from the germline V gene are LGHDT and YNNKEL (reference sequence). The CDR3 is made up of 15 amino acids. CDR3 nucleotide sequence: TGTGCCAGCAGTCTAGGAATAGCGGCGGACTACGAGCAGTACTTC. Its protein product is CASSLGIAADYEQYF.

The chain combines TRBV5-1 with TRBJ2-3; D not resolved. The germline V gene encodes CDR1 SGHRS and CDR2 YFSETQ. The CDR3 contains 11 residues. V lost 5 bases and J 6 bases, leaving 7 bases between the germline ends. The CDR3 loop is CASRLGDTQYF. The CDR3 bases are TGCGCCAGCAGGCTGGGCGATACGCAGTATTTT.

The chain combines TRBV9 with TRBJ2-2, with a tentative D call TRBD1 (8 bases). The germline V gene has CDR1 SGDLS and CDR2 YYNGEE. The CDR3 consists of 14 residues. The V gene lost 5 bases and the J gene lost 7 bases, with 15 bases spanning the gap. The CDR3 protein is CASSIQGEGGELFF. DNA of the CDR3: TGTGCCAGCAGTATACAGGGGGAGGGCGGGGAGCTGTTTTTT. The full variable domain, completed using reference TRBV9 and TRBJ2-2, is DSGVTQTPKHLITATGQRVTLRCSPRSGDLSVYWYQQSLDQGLQFLIQYYNGEERAKGNILERFSAQQFPDLHSELNLSSLELGDSALYFCASSIQGEGGELFFGEGSRLTVL.

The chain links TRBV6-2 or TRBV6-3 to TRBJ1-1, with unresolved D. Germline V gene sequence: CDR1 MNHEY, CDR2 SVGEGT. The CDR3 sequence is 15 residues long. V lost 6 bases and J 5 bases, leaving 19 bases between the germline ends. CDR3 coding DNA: TGTGCCAGCAGCCTCGGTGGACTGCCGAGGACTGAAGCTTTCTTT. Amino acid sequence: CASSLGGLPRTEAFF.

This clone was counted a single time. The CDR3 DNA follows: TGTGCCAGCAGTCTAGACGAGAACACTGAAGCTTTCTTT. Protein: CASSLDENTEAFF. The genes are TRBV27 and TRBJ1-1; D is ambiguous. With 5 bases removed from V and 1 base from J, the gap between germline ends came to 8 bases. Germline V gene lookup returns CDR1 MNHEY and CDR2 SMNVEV (reference sequence). The CDR3 runs to 13 residues.

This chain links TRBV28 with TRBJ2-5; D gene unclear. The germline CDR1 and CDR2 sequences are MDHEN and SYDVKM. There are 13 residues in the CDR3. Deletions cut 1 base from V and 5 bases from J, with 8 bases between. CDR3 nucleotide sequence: TGTGCCAGCAGTTTATATTCTCCGGAGACCCAGTACTTC. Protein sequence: CASSLYSPETQYF.

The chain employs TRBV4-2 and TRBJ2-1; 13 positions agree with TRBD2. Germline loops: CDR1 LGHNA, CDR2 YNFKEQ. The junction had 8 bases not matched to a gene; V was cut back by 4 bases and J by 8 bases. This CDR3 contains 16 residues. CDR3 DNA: TGTGCCAGCAGCCGCTCCGGACTAGCGGGAGTACATGAGCAGTTCTTC. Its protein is CASSRSGLAGVHEQFF.

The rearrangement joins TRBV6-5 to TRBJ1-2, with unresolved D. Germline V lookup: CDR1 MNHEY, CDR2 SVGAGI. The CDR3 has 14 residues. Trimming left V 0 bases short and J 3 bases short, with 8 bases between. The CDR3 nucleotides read TGTGCCAGCAGTTACTCGCACAGAGACTATGGCTACACCTTC. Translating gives CASSYSHRDYGYTF.

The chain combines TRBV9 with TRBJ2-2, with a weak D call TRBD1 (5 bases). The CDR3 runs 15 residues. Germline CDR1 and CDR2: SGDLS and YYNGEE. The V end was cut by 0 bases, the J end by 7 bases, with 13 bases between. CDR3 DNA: TGTGCCAGCAGCGTAGAGGGGTTTCGGGTCGGGGAGCTGTTTTTT. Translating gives CASSVEGFRVGELFF.

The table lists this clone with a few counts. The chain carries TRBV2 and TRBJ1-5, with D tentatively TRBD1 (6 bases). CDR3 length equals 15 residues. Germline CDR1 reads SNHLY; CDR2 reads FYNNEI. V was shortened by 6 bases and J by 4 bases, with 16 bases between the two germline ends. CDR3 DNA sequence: TGTGCCAGCAGAGCCCGGGGGGGGCCAAATCAGCCCCAGCATTTT. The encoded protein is CASRARGGPNQPQHF.

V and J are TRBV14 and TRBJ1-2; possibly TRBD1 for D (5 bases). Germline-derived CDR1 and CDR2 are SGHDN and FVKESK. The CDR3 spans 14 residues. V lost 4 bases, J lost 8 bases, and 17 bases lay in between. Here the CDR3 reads CASSRNQGSGGYTF. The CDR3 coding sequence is TGTGCCAGCAGCCGTAATCAGGGATCAGGAGGCTACACCTTC. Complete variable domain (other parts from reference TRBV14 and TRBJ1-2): EAGVTQFPSHSVIEKGQTVTLRCDPISGHDNLYWYRRVMGKEIKFLLHFVKESKQDESGMPNNRFLAERTGGTYSTLKVQPAELEDSGVYFCASSRNQGSGGYTFGSGTRLTVV.

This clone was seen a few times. In nucleotides, the CDR3 is TGTGCCATCAGTGAGTCCAGGGGCTCTACCTATGGCTACACCTTC. It encodes CAISESRGSTYGYTF. The chain joins TRBV10-3 to TRBJ1-2, with TRBD1 as a possible D gene (6 bases). CDR1 ENHRY and CDR2 SYGVKD come from the germline V gene. This CDR3 region has 15 residues. Trimming left V 0 bases short and J 4 bases short, with 12 bases between.

CDR3: CASSFRTGGQRNSPLHF. The CDR3 DNA follows: TGTGCCAGCAGTTTCCGGACAGGGGGCCAACGAAATTCACCCCTCCACTTT. This chain connects TRBV27 to TRBJ1-6; 11 bases map to TRBD1. The V gene end was trimmed by 3 bases and the J gene end by 7 bases; junction bases not matched to a gene: 8. The length of the CDR3 is 17 residues. The V gene's germline CDR1 is MNHEY and CDR2 SMNVEV (reference sequence).

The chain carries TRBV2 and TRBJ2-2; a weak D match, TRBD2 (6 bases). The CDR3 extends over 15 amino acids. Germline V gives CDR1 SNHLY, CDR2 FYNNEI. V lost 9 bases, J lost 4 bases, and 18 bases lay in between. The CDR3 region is CASLGGSISTGELFF. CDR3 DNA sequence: TGTGCCAGTCTCGGGGGTAGTATCTCCACCGGGGAGCTGTTTTTT. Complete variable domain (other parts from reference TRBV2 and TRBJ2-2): EPEVTQTPSHQVTQMGQEVILRCVPISNHLYFYWYRQILGQKVEFLVSFYNNEISEKSEIFDDQFSVERPDGSNFTLKIRSTKLEDSAMYFCASLGGSISTGELFFGEGSRLTVL.

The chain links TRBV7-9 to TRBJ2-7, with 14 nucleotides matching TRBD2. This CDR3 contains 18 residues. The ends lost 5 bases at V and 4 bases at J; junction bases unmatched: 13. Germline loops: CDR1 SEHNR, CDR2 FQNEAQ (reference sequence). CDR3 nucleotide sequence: TGTGCCAGCAGCACGACTAGCGGGAGGGCCCCAGCCCTTTACGAGCAGTACTTC. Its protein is CASSTTSGRAPALYEQYF. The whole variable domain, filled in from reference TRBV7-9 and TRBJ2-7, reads DTGVSQNPRHKITKRGQNVTFRCDPISEHNRLYWYRQTLGQGPEFLTYFQNEAQLEKSRLLSDRFSAERPKGSFSTLEIQRTEQGDSAMYLCASSTTSGRAPALYEQYFGPGTRLTVT.

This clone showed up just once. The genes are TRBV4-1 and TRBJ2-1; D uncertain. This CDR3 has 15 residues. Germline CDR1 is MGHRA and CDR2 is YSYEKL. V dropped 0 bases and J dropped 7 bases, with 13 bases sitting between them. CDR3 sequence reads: CASSQEPLSTNEQFF. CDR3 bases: TGCGCCAGCAGCCAAGAACCTCTAAGTACGAATGAGCAGTTCTTC.

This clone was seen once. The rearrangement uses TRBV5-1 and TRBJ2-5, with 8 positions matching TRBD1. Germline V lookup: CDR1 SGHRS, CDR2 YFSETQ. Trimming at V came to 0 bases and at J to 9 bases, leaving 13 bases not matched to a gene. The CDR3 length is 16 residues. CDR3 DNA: TGCGCCAGCAGCTTGGCCCCAGGGGGCGTCCAAGGGGCCCAGTACTTC. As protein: CASSLAPGGVQGAQYF.

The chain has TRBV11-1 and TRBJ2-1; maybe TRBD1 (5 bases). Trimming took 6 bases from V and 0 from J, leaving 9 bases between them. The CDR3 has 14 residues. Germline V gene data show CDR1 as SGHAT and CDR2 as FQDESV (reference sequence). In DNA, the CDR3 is TGTGCCAGCAGAGGGGTTAGCTCCTACAATGAGCAGTTCTTC. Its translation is CASRGVSSYNEQFF.

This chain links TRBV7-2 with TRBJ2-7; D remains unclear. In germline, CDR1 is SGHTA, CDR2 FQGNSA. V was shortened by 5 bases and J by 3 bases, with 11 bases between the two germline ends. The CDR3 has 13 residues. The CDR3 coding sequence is TGTGCCAGCAGCCCAATCAACAGCTACGAGCAGTACTTC. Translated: CASSPINSYEQYF. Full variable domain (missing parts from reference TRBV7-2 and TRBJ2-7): GAGVSQSPSNKVTEKGKDVELRCDPISGHTALYWYRQSLGQGLEFLIYFQGNSAPDKSGLPSDRFSAERTGGSVSTLTIQRTQQEDSAVYLCASSPINSYEQYFGPGTRLTVT.

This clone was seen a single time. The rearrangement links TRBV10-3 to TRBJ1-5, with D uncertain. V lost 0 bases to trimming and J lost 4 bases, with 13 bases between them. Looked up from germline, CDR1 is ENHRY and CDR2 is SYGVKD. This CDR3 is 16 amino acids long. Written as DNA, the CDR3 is TGTGCCATCAGTGAGTCGAACGGCCAGGTGAATCAGCCCCAGCATTTT. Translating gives CAISESNGQVNQPQHF.

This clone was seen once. The CDR3 coding sequence is TGTGCCACCAGTGATTCCCGTGACAGTTTTCCCTACGAGCAGTACTTC. Translating it yields CATSDSRDSFPYEQYF. The chain recombines TRBV24-1 with TRBJ2-7; TRBD1 is a possible D gene (5 bases). The CDR3 extends over 16 amino acids. CDR1 is KGHDR, CDR2 SFDVKD, per germline. V lost 2 bases and J 2 bases, leaving 15 bases between the germline ends.

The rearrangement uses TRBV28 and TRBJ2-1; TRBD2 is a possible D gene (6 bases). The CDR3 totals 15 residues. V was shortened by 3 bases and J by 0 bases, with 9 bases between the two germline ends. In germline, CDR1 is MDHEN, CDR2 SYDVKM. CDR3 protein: CASSFPSDSYNEQFF. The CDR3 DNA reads TGTGCCAGCAGTTTTCCTAGCGACTCCTACAATGAGCAGTTCTTC. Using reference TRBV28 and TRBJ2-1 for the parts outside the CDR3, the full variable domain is DVKVTQSSRYLVKRTGEKVFLECVQDMDHENMFWYRQDPGLGLRLIYFSYDVKMKEKGDIPEGYSVSREKKERFSLILESASTNQTSMYLCASSFPSDSYNEQFFGPGTRLTVL.

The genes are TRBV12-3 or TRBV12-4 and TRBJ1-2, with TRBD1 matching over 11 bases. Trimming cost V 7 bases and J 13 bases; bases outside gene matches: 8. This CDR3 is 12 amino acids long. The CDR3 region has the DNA TGTGCCAGCACCCGGACAGGGGGCGAAAGCACCTTC. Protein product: CASTRTGGESTF.

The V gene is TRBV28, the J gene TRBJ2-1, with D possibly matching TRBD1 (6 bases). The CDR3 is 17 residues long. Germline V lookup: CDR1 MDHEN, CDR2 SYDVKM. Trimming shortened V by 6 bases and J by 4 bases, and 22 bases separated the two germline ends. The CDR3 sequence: CASRPPVRTDSYNEQFF. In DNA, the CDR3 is TGTGCCAGCAGGCCTCCTGTACGGACAGACTCTTACAATGAGCAGTTCTTC.

The chain's CDR3 is CASFSRSTLNTEAFF. The DNA for the CDR3 is TGTGCCAGCTTCTCGAGGTCCACCCTGAACACTGAAGCTTTCTTT. This chain joins TRBV7-8 and TRBJ1-1; D remains ambiguous. V was pared by 8 bases and J by 0 bases, with 16 bases between. CDR1 SGHVS and CDR2 FQNEAQ come from the germline V gene. The CDR3 runs to 15 residues.

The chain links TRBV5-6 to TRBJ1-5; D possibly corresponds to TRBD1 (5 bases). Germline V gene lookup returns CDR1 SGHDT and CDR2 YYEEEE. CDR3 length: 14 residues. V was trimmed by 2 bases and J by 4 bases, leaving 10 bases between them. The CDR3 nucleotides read TGTGCCAGCAGCTTCTCCAGGGTGAATCAGCCCCAGCATTTT. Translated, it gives CASSFSRVNQPQHF. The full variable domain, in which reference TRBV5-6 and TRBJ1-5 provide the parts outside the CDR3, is DAGVTQSPTHLIKTRGQQVTLRCSPKSGHDTVSWYQQALGQGPQFIFQYYEEEERQRGNFPDRFSGHQFPNYSSELNVNALLLGDSALYLCASSFSRVNQPQHFGDGTRLSIL.

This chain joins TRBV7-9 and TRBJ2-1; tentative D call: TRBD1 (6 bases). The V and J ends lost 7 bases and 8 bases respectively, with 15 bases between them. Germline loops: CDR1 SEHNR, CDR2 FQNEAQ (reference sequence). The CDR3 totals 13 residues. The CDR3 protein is CASNSQGQDEQFF. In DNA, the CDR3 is TGTGCCAGCAACTCCCAGGGACAAGATGAGCAGTTCTTC.

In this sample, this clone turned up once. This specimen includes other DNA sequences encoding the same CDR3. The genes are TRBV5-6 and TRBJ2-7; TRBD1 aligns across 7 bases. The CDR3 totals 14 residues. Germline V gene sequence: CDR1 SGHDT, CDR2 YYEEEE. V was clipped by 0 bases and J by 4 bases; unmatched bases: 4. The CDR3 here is CASSLGQGAYEQYF. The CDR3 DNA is TGTGCCAGCAGCTTGGGACAGGGTGCTTACGAGCAGTACTTC.

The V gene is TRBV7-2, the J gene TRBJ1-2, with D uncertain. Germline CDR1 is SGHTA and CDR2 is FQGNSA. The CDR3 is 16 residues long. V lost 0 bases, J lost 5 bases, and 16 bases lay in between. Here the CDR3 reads CASSLALRRRAYGYTF. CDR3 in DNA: TGTGCCAGCAGCTTAGCCCTTCGAAGGCGGGCGTATGGCTACACCTTC. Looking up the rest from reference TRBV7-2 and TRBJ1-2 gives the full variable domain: GAGVSQSPSNKVTEKGKDVELRCDPISGHTALYWYRQSLGQGLEFLIYFQGNSAPDKSGLPSDRFSAERTGGSVSTLTIQRTQQEDSAVYLCASSLALRRRAYGYTFGSGTRLTVV.

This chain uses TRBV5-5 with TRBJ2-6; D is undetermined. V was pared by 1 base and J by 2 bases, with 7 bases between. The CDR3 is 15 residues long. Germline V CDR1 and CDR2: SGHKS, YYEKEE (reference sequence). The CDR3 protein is CASSLFQTGANVLTF. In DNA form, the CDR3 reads TGTGCCAGCAGCTTGTTTCAAACTGGGGCCAACGTCCTGACTTTC.